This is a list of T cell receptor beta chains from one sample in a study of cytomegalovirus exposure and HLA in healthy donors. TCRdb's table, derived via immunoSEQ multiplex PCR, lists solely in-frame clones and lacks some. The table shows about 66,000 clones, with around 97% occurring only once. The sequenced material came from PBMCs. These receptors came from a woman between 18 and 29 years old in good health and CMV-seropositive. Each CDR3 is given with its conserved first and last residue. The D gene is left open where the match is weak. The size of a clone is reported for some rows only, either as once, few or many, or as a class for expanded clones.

CAWSSPDRGYGYTF	TGTGCCTGGAGTTCCCCGGACAGGGGGTATGGCTACACCTTC	TRBD1	-	TRBV30	TRBJ1-2
CASSEGWRGNEQFF	TGTGCCAGCAGTGAAGGGTGGCGCGGGAATGAGCAGTTCTTC	-	-	TRBV6-1	TRBJ2-1
CASSPRELGLEQPQHF	TGTGCCAGCAGCCCCCGGGAGTTGGGCCTCGAACAGCCCCAGCATTTT	-	-	TRBV27	TRBJ1-5
CSVPREGDYGYTF	TGCAGCGTTCCCAGGGAGGGCGACTATGGCTACACCTTC	-	-	TRBV29-1	TRBJ1-2
CASSAPSGGGNTGELFF	TGTGCCAGCAGCGCCCCTTCTGGGGGGGGAAACACCGGGGAGCTGTTTTTT	TRBD2	-	TRBV9	TRBJ2-2
CASRQGTYEQYF	TGTGCCAGCAGGCAGGGAACCTACGAGCAGTACTTC	-	-	TRBV6-1	TRBJ2-7
CASGGSSYNEQFF	TGTGCCAGCGGCGGGAGCTCCTACAATGAGCAGTTCTTC	TRBD2	-	TRBV9	TRBJ2-1
CASSYRGSYEQYF	TGTGCCAGCAGTTACAGGGGCTCCTACGAGCAGTACTTC	-	-	TRBV6-5	TRBJ2-7
CASSTPREHTDTQYF	TGTGCCAGTAGTACCCCGAGGGAGCACACAGATACGCAGTATTTT	-	-	TRBV19	TRBJ2-3
CASSLGRDWYNEQFF	TGTGCCAGCAGCTTAGGACGGGACTGGTACAATGAGCAGTTCTTC	-	-	TRBV7-9	TRBJ2-1
CASSTGQGGQPQHF	TGTGCCAGTAGTACAGGACAGGGTGGTCAGCCCCAGCATTTT	TRBD1	-	TRBV19	TRBJ1-5
CASSLSYQASNEQFF	TGCGCCAGCAGCTTGAGTTACCAGGCATCGAATGAGCAGTTCTTC	-	-	TRBV5-1	TRBJ2-1
CASRRDRGLNTEAFF	TGTGCCAGCAGACGGGACAGGGGGTTGAACACTGAAGCTTTCTTT	TRBD1	-	TRBV6-4	TRBJ1-1
CASSDSGGRAQTTNIQYF	TGTGCCAGCAGTGACTCAGGAGGGAGGGCTCAAACTACAAACATTCAGTACTTC	TRBD2	-	TRBV6-4	TRBJ2-4
CASSLGTGSYEQYF	TGTGCCAGCAGCTTGGGGACAGGGTCCTACGAGCAGTACTTC	TRBD1	-	TRBV7-6	TRBJ2-7
CASSEGQGRSYEQYF	TGCGCCAGCAGTGAGGGACAGGGGCGCTCCTACGAGCAGTACTTC	TRBD1	-	TRBV10-1	TRBJ2-7
CASSPGLLQETQYF	TGTGCCAGTAGCCCGGGACTACTCCAAGAGACCCAGTACTTC	TRBD2	-	TRBV19	TRBJ2-5
CASSYTAGGYEQYF	TGTGCCAGCAGTTACACGGCCGGAGGGTACGAGCAGTACTTC	-	-	TRBV6-5	TRBJ2-7
CAISTGTYEQYF	TGTGCCATCAGTACAGGAACATACGAGCAGTACTTC	-	-	TRBV10-3	TRBJ2-7
CASSYQTSGRGETQYF	TGTGCCAGCAGTTACCAGACTAGCGGGAGAGGAGAGACCCAGTACTTC	TRBD2	-	TRBV6-6	TRBJ2-5
CASSQDAAGAGTQYF	TGCGCCAGCAGCCAAGATGCGGCAGGGGCCGGGACCCAGTACTTC	-	-	TRBV4-1	TRBJ2-5
CASSPQPGTQYF	TGTGCCAGCAGCCCCCAACCAGGGACCCAGTACTTC	-	once	TRBV9	TRBJ2-5
CASSLRQGGDEQYF	TGTGCCAGTAGTCTACGACAGGGAGGCGACGAGCAGTACTTC	-	-	TRBV19	TRBJ2-7
CSVVTAGGRDTIYF	TGCAGCGTTGTCACGGCAGGGGGCAGGGACACCATATATTTT	TRBD1	-	TRBV29-1	TRBJ1-3
CAISESLGVASTGELFF	TGTGCCATCAGTGAGTCGTTAGGGGTAGCCAGCACCGGGGAGCTGTTTTTT	-	-	TRBV10-3	TRBJ2-2
CASSDGTTAGGQYF	TGTGCCAGCAGTGACGGGACTACTGCCGGTGGGCAGTACTTC	TRBD2	-	TRBV6-1	TRBJ2-7
CATSRDFTAGSYNEQFF	TGTGCCACCAGCAGAGATTTCACAGCGGGTTCCTACAATGAGCAGTTCTTC	-	-	TRBV15	TRBJ2-1
CASSPLPTGGNTGELFF	TGTGCCAGCTCACCTCTCCCGACAGGGGGGAACACCGGGGAGCTGTTTTTT	TRBD1	few	TRBV18	TRBJ2-2
CATSREPGQGMTEAFF	TGTGCCACCAGCAGGGAACCAGGACAGGGGATGACTGAAGCTTTCTTT	TRBD1	-	TRBV15	TRBJ1-1
CASSQDLRQGGEKLFF	TGTGCCAGCAGCCAAGATTTAAGACAGGGAGGTGAAAAACTGTTTTTT	TRBD1	-	TRBV4-2	TRBJ1-4
CATSGTGNTGELFF	TGTGCCACCTCCGGGACAGGGAACACCGGGGAGCTGTTTTTT	TRBD1	-	TRBV10-3	TRBJ2-2
CASSDGTNTGELFF	TGTGCCAGCAGTGACGGGACTAACACCGGGGAGCTGTTTTTT	-	-	TRBV6-4	TRBJ2-2
CASSRDRLNEKLFF	TGTGCCAGCAGTAGGGACAGACTTAATGAAAAACTGTTTTTT	TRBD1	-	TRBV28	TRBJ1-4
CTSSSPRGLNTEAFF	TGTACCAGCAGCTCCCCCAGGGGGCTGAACACTGAAGCTTTCTTT	TRBD1	-	TRBV28	TRBJ1-1
CASSLRDRVTDTQYF	TGTGCCAGTAGTCTCCGGGACAGGGTGACAGATACGCAGTATTTT	TRBD1	-	TRBV19	TRBJ2-3
CAISPDSLVSGNTIYF	TGTGCCATCAGCCCGGACAGCCTAGTCTCTGGAAACACCATATATTTT	-	-	TRBV10-3	TRBJ1-3
CASSFARQGTYAEAFF	TGTGCCAGCAGTTTTGCTAGACAGGGGACCTACGCTGAAGCTTTCTTT	TRBD1	-	TRBV28	TRBJ1-1
CASSQGDRDNNEQFF	TGCGCCAGCAGCCAAGGAGACAGGGATAACAATGAGCAGTTCTTC	TRBD1	-	TRBV4-1	TRBJ2-1
CAISGDKNYGYTF	TGTGCCATCAGTGGAGATAAAAACTATGGCTACACCTTC	-	-	TRBV10-3	TRBJ1-2
CASSTPTGGQETQYF	TGTGCCAGCAGCACGCCTACAGGGGGCCAAGAGACCCAGTACTTC	TRBD1	-	TRBV7-9	TRBJ2-5
CSVSVGGTSYNEQFF	TGCAGCGTTTCGGTGGGCGGGACCTCCTACAATGAGCAGTTCTTC	-	-	TRBV29-1	TRBJ2-1
CASSPQVNTEAFF	TGTGCCAGCTCACCTCAGGTGAACACTGAAGCTTTCTTT	-	-	TRBV18	TRBJ1-1
CASSFVGRTEAFF	TGTGCCAGCAGTTTTGTCGGGAGGACTGAAGCTTTCTTT	-	once	TRBV28	TRBJ1-1
CASSPQNTGDEQYF	TGTGCCAGCTCACCACAAAATACAGGGGACGAGCAGTACTTC	TRBD1	-	TRBV18	TRBJ2-7
CASSIRPGGAYEQYF	TGTGCCAGTAGTATACGTCCGGGAGGGGCCTACGAGCAGTACTTC	TRBD2	-	TRBV19	TRBJ2-7
CASSPWGGLTGELFF	TGCGCCAGCAGCCCTTGGGGGGGCCTCACCGGGGAGCTGTTTTTT	-	-	TRBV4-1	TRBJ2-2
CASSQLTGALQETQYF	TGCGCCAGCAGCCAACTGACAGGGGCGCTCCAAGAGACCCAGTACTTC	TRBD1	-	TRBV5-1	TRBJ2-5
CASSAGDASYEQYF	TGTGCCAGCAGCGCAGGTGACGCCTCCTACGAGCAGTACTTC	-	-	TRBV9	TRBJ2-7
CAIQGQETQYF	TGTGCCATACAGGGTCAAGAGACCCAGTACTTC	-	-	TRBV27	TRBJ2-5
CSVFGLGGQVKAEAFF	TGCAGCGTTTTCGGCTTGGGGGGACAGGTGAAAGCTGAAGCTTTCTTT	TRBD1	-	TRBV29-1	TRBJ1-1
CASSEWGQGSYEQYF	TGTGCCAGCAGTGAATGGGGACAGGGCTCCTACGAGCAGTACTTC	TRBD1	-	TRBV6-1	TRBJ2-7
CASSQDGGAGVMNTEAFF	TGCGCCAGCAGCCAAGATGGGGGGGCTGGGGTAATGAACACTGAAGCTTTCTTT	-	-	TRBV4-1	TRBJ1-1